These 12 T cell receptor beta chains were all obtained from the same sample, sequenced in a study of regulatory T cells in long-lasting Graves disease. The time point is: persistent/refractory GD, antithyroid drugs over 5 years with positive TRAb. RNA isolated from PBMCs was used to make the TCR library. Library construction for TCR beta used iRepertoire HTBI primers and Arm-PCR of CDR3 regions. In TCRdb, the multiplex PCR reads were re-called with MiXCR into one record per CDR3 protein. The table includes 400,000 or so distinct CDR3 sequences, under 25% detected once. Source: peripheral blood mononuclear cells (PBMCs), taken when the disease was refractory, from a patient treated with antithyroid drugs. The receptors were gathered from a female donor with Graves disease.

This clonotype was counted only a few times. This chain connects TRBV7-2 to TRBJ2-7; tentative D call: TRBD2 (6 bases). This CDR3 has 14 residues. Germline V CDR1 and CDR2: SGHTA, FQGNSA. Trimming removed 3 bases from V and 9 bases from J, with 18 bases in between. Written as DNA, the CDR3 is TGTGCCAGCAGCTTGCGGGACTCCACTTCTGGGCAGTACTTC. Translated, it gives CASSLRDSTSGQYF.

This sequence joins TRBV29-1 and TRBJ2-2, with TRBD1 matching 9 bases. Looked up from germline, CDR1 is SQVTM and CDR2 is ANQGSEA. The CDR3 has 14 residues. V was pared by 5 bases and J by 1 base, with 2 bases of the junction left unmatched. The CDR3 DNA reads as TGCAGCGTTCCGGGACAGGGGAACACCGGGGAGCTGTTTTTT. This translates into CSVPGQGNTGELFF.

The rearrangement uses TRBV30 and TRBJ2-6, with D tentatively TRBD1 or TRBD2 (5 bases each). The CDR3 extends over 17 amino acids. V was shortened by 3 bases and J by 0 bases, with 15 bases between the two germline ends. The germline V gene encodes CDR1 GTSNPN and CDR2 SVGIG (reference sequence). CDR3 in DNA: TGTGCCTGGAGGGGAGCAGGGAAATTCTCTGGGGCCAACGTCCTGACTTTC. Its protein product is CAWRGAGKFSGANVLTF.

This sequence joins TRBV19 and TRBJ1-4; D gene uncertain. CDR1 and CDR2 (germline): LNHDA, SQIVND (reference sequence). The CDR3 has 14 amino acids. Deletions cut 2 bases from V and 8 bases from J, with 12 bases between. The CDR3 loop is CASSILTGGEKLFF. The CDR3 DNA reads TGTGCCAGTAGTATACTGACGGGTGGCGAAAAACTGTTTTTT.

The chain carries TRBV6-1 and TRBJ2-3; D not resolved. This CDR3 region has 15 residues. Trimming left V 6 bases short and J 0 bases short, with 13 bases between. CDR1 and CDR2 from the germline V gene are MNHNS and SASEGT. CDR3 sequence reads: CASRISISSTDTQYF. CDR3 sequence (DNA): TGTGCCAGCAGAATTAGTATCTCTAGCACAGATACGCAGTATTTT.

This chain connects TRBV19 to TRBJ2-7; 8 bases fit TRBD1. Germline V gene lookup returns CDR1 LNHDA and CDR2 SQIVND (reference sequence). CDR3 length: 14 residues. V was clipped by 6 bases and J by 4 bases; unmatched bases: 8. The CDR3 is CASSYRDRLYEQYF. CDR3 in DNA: TGTGCCAGTAGCTACCGGGACAGGCTGTACGAGCAGTACTTC.

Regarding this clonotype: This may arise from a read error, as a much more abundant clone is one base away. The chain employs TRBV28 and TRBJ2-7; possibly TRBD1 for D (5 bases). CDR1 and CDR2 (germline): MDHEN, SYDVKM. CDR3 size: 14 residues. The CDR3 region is CASTEYRSSYEQCF. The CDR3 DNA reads TGTGCCAGCACCGAGTACAGGAGCTCCTACGAGCAGTGCTTC.

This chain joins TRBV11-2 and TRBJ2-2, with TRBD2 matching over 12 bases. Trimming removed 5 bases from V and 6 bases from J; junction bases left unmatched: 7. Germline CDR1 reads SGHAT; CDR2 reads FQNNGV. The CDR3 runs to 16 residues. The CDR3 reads CASSLPGTSGPGELFF. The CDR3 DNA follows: TGTGCCAGCAGCCTCCCCGGGACTAGCGGGCCCGGGGAGCTGTTTTTT.

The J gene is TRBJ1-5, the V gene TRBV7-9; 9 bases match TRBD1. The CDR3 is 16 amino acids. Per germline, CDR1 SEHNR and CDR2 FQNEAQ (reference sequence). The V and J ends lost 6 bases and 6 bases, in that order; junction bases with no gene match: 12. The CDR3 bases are TGTGCCAGCAGTCCCTTTCCGACAGGGGGGGTTCAGCCCCAGCATTTT. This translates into CASSPFPTGGVQPQHF.

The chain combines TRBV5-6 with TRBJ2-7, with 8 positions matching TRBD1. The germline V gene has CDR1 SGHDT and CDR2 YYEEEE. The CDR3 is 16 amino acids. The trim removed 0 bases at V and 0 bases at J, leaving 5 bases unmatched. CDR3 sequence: CASSLVAGGFSYEQYF. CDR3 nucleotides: TGTGCCAGCAGCTTGGTGGCAGGGGGCTTCTCCTACGAGCAGTACTTC.

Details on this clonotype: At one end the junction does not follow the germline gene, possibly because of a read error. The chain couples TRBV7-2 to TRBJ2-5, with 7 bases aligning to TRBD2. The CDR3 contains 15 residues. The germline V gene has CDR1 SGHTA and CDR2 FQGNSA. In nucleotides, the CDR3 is TGTGCCACCGCCCAATTAGCGGGTCGTCAAGAGGCCCAGTACTTC. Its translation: CATAQLAGRQEAQYF.

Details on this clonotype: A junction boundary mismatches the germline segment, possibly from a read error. The CDR3 reads CASSLSPGHGKLFF. The CDR3 bases are TGTGCCAGCAGCTTAAGTCCAGGCCACGGGAAGCTGTTTTTT. V usage is TRBV11-2 and J usage is TRBJ2-2; tentative D call: TRBD2 (5 bases). The CDR3 runs 14 residues. In germline, CDR1 is SGHAT, CDR2 FQNNGV.